The present TCR beta chain was sequenced within a study of T cells in Graves' hyperthyroidism and ophthalmopathy. Study-wide points: Blood samples included most of the expanded thyroid clonotypes exceeding 0.001. The authors' 13 V-J model separated ophthalmopathy from stable hyperthyroidism.

The TCR beta CDR3 regions underwent amplification using RNA transcripts as the source. Using the HTBI primer set, a first-round RT-PCR was run on the TCR CDR3. One entry per CDR3 protein results from TCRdb running MiXCR on the multiplex PCR reads. Among roughly 35,000 distinct CDR3 sequences listed, 52% were seen once. CDR1 is DFQATT and CDR2 is SNEGSKA in the germline V gene (reference sequence). The CDR3 extends over 11 amino acids. Trimming shortened V by 5 bases and J by 7 bases, and 9 bases separated the two germline ends. In regard to this clonotype: Its antigen is as yet unknown.

Disease duration was under 3 months in the ophthalmopathy patients, who also had a Clinical Activity Score of at least 3 and a NOSPECS grade of at least 4. Diagnosing involved the use of clinical symptoms, serum thyroxine and TRAb, thyroid ultrasound and orbital computed tomography. J is TRBJ2-1 and V is TRBV20-1, with TRBD2 as a possible D gene (5 bases). Sequencing was performed on blood. This TCR came from a woman aged 40 to 50 with Graves' ophthalmopathy. The chain's CDR3 is CSARAENEQFF. In DNA form, the CDR3 reads TGCAGTGCTCGAGCGGAGAATGAGCAGTTCTTC.